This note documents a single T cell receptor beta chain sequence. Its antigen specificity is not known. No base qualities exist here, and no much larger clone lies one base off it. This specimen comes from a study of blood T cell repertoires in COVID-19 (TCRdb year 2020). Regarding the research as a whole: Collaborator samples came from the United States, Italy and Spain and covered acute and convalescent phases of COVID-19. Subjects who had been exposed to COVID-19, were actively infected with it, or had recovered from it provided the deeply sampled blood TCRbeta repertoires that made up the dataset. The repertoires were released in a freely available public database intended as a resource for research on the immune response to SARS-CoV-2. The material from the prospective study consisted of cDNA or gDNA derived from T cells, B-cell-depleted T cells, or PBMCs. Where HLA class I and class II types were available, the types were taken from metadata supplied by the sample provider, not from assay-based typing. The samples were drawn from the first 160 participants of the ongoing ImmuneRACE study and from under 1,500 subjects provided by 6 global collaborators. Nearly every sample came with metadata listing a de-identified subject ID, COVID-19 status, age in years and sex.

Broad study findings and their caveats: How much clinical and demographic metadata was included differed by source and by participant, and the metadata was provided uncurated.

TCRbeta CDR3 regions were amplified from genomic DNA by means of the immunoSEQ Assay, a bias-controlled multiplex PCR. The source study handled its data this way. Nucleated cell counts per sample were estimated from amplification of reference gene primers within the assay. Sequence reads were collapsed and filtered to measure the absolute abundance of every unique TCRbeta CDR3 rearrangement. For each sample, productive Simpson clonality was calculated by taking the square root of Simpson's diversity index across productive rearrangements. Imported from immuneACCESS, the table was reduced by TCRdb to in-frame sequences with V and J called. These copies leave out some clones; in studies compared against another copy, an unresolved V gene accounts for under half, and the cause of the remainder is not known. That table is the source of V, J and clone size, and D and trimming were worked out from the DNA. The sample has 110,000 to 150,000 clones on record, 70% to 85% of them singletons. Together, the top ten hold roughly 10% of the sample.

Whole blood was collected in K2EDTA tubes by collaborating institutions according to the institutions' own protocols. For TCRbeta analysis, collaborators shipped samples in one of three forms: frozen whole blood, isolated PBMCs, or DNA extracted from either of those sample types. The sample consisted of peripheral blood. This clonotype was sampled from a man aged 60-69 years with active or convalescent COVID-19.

The CDR3 protein: CASSPDWNTQYF. The DNA is TGTGCCAGCAGCCCGGACTGGAATACGCAGTATTTT. The chain links TRBV12-3 or TRBV12-4 with TRBJ2-3; a weak D assignment points to TRBD2 (5 bases agree). V was cut back by 6 bases and J by 7 bases, leaving a gap of 11 bases between them. From the cysteine up to the phenylalanine, the CDR3 has a length of 12 residues. Only the CDR3 part of the read is kept: 36 bases, read in frame from the first base.